The 15 T cell receptor beta chains reported below all come from one sample, sequenced in a study of memory CD4+ T cells and cytomegalovirus serostatus. Single viable CD3+CD4+CD8-CD45RO+ cells were sorted as the memory CD4+ T cells. The protocol was immunoSEQ multiplex PCR, while the TCRdb copy is restricted to in-frame clones and leaves out a portion. The sample contains around 26,000 clones, around 75% of which appear only once. Sequencing was performed on memory CD4+ T cells from blood. All receptors derive from an adult in good health and CMV-seronegative.

The chain carries TRBV4-3 and TRBJ2-7; 10 bases agree with TRBD1. The CDR3 has 17 residues. CDR1 and CDR2 from the germline V gene are LGHNA and YSLEER. Trimming at V came to 1 base and at J to 3 bases, leaving 9 bases not matched to a gene. The CDR3 nucleotides read TGCGCCAGCAGCCAAGCTAAGGGACAGGGGATGTACTACGAGCAGTACTTC. Amino acids: CASSQAKGQGMYYEQYF.

This clone was found once. The genes are TRBV7-6 and TRBJ1-1, with TRBD1 as a possible D gene (5 bases). Trimming pared 0 bases from V and 1 base from J, leaving 12 bases between. CDR3 length equals 16 residues. CDR1 and CDR2 from the germline V gene are SGHVS and FNYEAQ. Here the CDR3 DNA reads TGTGCCAGCAGCTTAGCGCATGCGGGGACGAACACTGAAGCTTTCTTT. Translated, it gives CASSLAHAGTNTEAFF.

The gene calls are TRBV30 and TRBJ1-4, with a possible D match to TRBD1 (6 bases). Trimming pared 2 bases from V and 5 bases from J, leaving 12 bases between. There are 14 residues in the CDR3. Germline assignment: CDR1 GTSNPN and CDR2 SVGIG (reference sequence). DNA of the CDR3: TGTGCCTGGAGTCGGGGGCGCTACAATGAAAAACTGTTTTTT. It translates to CAWSRGRYNEKLFF.

This sequence joins TRBV5-1 and TRBJ2-3, with D unresolved. From germline, CDR1 is SGHRS and CDR2 YFSETQ. CDR3 size: 13 residues. Between the trimmed V and J ends, which lost 0 bases and 4 bases, there was a span of 6 bases. The CDR3 region is CASSLVFADTQYF. Here the CDR3 DNA reads TGCGCCAGCAGCTTGGTTTTCGCAGATACGCAGTATTTT.

This clone has just one count. V is TRBV5-1 and J is TRBJ1-4; TRBD1 matches 7 bases. From germline, CDR1 is SGHRS and CDR2 YFSETQ. V lost 1 base and J lost 0; bases outside the gene matches: 6. The CDR3 is made up of 17 amino acids. CDR3 sequence reads: CASSLRTGRTTNEKLFF. CDR3 nucleotide sequence: TGCGCCAGCAGCTTGAGGACAGGCCGTACAACTAATGAAAAACTGTTTTTT.

The table lists this clone with a few counts. The chain combines TRBV11-3 with TRBJ2-1; D is unclear. V was cut by 3 bases and J by 2 bases, with 5 bases left in between. The CDR3 has 13 amino acids. The germline V gene encodes CDR1 SGHNT and CDR2 YENEEA. CDR3 DNA: TGTGCCAGCAGCTTCGACCCCTACAATGAGCAGTTCTTC. Protein sequence: CASSFDPYNEQFF.

This clone was detected once. This chain joins TRBV7-3 and TRBJ2-1; maybe TRBD2 (5 bases). The CDR3 is made up of 18 amino acids. The V end was cut by 6 bases, the J end by 2 bases, with 23 bases between. Per the germline V gene, CDR1 is SGHTA and CDR2 is FQGTGA. The CDR3 DNA is TGTGCCAGCAGTGATGGGTTGCGCGGGTCGGTAGCCTACAATGAGCAGTTCTTC. As protein: CASSDGLRGSVAYNEQFF.

The chain is built from TRBV6-1 and TRBJ1-1; D uncertain. CDR1 and CDR2 (germline): MNHNS, SASEGT. The CDR3 covers 11 residues. V lost 5 bases, J lost 6 bases, and 7 bases lay in between. CDR3 region: CASSYLSEAFF. The CDR3 DNA follows: TGTGCCAGCAGTTACCTTTCTGAAGCTTTCTTT.

The rearrangement links TRBV27 to TRBJ1-3; 7 bases align to TRBD1. CDR3 length equals 15 residues. The germline CDR1 and CDR2 sequences are MNHEY and SMNVEV (reference sequence). The V and J ends lost 6 bases and 2 bases, in that order; junction bases with no gene match: 7. DNA for the CDR3: TGTGCCAGCAGGCGAACAGGGGACGCTGGAAACACCATATATTTT. This translates into CASRRTGDAGNTIYF.

The chain couples TRBV6-1 to TRBJ1-1; D is uncertain. The CDR3 consists of 12 residues. In germline, CDR1 is MNHNS, CDR2 SASEGT. V lost 7 bases, J lost 6 bases, and 12 bases lay in between. For the CDR3, the DNA is TGTGCCAGCACCCTAATGGGGTCTGAAGCTTTCTTT. As protein: CASTLMGSEAFF.

The chain joins TRBV5-6 to TRBJ2-5; 11 nucleotides align to TRBD1. There are 16 residues in the CDR3. CDR1 and CDR2 from the germline V gene are SGHDT and YYEEEE. V shed 3 bases, J shed 3 bases, and the junction held 7 bases outside the gene matches. The CDR3 reads CASSSPGTGGEETQYF. The CDR3, as DNA: TGTGCCAGCAGCTCCCCCGGGACAGGGGGAGAAGAGACCCAGTACTTC.

This chain uses TRBV2 with TRBJ1-3; D is perhaps TRBD1 (5 bases). The germline V and J ends were trimmed by 7 bases and 4 bases, with 11 bases remaining between them. This CDR3 is built from 13 residues. The germline V gene encodes CDR1 SNHLY and CDR2 FYNNEI. CDR3 in amino acids: CASTGTLGNTIYF. CDR3 in DNA: TGTGCCAGCACTGGGACTCTCGGAAACACCATATATTTT.

V gene TRBV6-1 combines with J gene TRBJ1-4; D is unclear. V lost 1 base and J 1 base, leaving 10 bases between the germline ends. The length of the CDR3 is 16 residues. Germline CDR1 and CDR2: MNHNS and SASEGT. The CDR3 here is CASSEGFIRTNEKLFF. The CDR3 DNA reads TGTGCCAGCAGTGAAGGTTTCATAAGAACTAATGAAAAACTGTTTTTT.

This chain joins TRBV4-2 and TRBJ2-5, with TRBD2 matching 8 bases. The germline gives CDR1 LGHNA, CDR2 YNFKEQ. J was trimmed by 0 bases and V by 0 bases; bases with no gene match: 9. CDR3 length: 18 amino acids. The CDR3 region has the DNA TGTGCCAGCAGCCAAGATAGTTCGGGGGGGGACTACCAAGAGACCCAGTACTTC. This sequence encodes CASSQDSSGGDYQETQYF.

This clone was counted between two and nine times. Other DNA sequences in the same sample also yield this CDR3. The genes are TRBV30 and TRBJ1-1, with 7 positions matching TRBD1. The germline V gene has CDR1 GTSNPN and CDR2 SVGIG (reference sequence). CDR3 length equals 14 residues. The J segment lost 6 bases and the V segment lost 0 bases, leaving 7 bases of the junction unmatched. The chain's CDR3 is CAWSVLGQGAEAFF. The CDR3 DNA sequence: TGTGCCTGGAGTGTACTAGGGCAGGGGGCTGAAGCTTTCTTT.